This is a list of T cell receptor beta chains from one sample in a study of blood T cell repertoires in COVID-19. Here immunoSEQ multiplex PCR was the method, and the copy in TCRdb shows in-frame clones only, minus some. In the table there are more than 350,000 clones, approximately 90% of which are singletons. Source material: PBMCs or T cells enriched from blood (not recorded which). Receptors were obtained from a woman in her late teens or twenties who had been exposed to COVID-19. The CDR3 runs from the conserved cysteine through the conserved F or W. The D gene is left open where the match is weak. Some rows have no size entry. The others give once, few or many, or a class for an expanded clone.

CDR3nt,CDR3aa,abundance,v_gene,j_gene,d_gene
TGCGCCAGCAGGCCAACTCCTTATTCCTACGAGCAGTACTTC,CASRPTPYSYEQYF,.,TRBV4-1,TRBJ2-7,.
TGTGCCAGCACCGACAGCGGGAGGTCCTCCTACGAGCAGTACTTC,CASTDSGRSSYEQYF,.,TRBV6-1,TRBJ2-7,TRBD2
TGCGCCAGCAGTCAATCGGGGCCTTCACCCCTCCACTTT,CASSQSGPSPLHF,.,TRBV23-1,TRBJ1-6,.
TGCGCCAGCAGCCAAGTCTGGGGCAGGGTGGACACTGAAGCTTTCTTT,CASSQVWGRVDTEAFF,once,TRBV4-1,TRBJ1-1,.
TGTGCCAGCAGAACAGGAACCTACGAGCAGTACTTC,CASRTGTYEQYF,.,TRBV28,TRBJ2-7,.
TGTGCCAGCAGCTATGATTCTCTAGCGGGAGCGCAGTACTTC,CASSYDSLAGAQYF,.,TRBV27,TRBJ2-7,TRBD2
TGTGCCAGCAGCTTTTCAGGGGAGACCCAGTACTTC,CASSFSGETQYF,.,TRBV5-6,TRBJ2-5,.
TGTGCCAGCAGTCTCTCCACTAGCGGGAGGGCCGATTCTCAGTTCTTC,CASSLSTSGRADSQFF,.,TRBV28,TRBJ2-1,TRBD2
TGTGCCAGCAGCCGGGGGTTAGGGACGGACAATGAGCAGTTCTTC,CASSRGLGTDNEQFF,.,TRBV11-3,TRBJ2-1,.
TGTGCCAGCAGTGGAGGGATAAGCAATCAGCCCCAGCATTTT,CASSGGISNQPQHF,few,TRBV28,TRBJ1-5,.
TGTGCCAGCAGCTTAGATTCAGGGACAGGGGGAAGCAATCAGCCCCAGCATTTT,CASSLDSGTGGSNQPQHF,.,TRBV7-2,TRBJ1-5,TRBD1
TGTGCCAGCAGTTCCCGAGTGGGGGAGGGCCGCACAGATACGCAGTATTTT,CASSSRVGEGRTDTQYF,.,TRBV27,TRBJ2-3,TRBD2
TGTGCCAGCAGCGGAAACAGGGAAATACTGAACACTGAAGCTTTCTTT,CASSGNREILNTEAFF,.,TRBV7-9,TRBJ1-1,.
TGTGCCAGCAGCGACGCCGGAGGCCAAGGAAACACCATATATTTT,CASSDAGGQGNTIYF,.,TRBV6-2/TRBV6-3,TRBJ1-3,.
TGTGCCAGCAGTTCGGGTACCGGCTACACCTTC,CASSSGTGYTF,.,TRBV6-5,TRBJ1-2,.
TGTGCCACCAGTGGGACAGGGGGTTATACTGAAGCTTTCTTT,CATSGTGGYTEAFF,.,TRBV24-1,TRBJ1-1,TRBD1
TGTGCCAGCAGCTTACTCTCGACTAGCGGGGGGCTAGGGATCACCGGGGAGCTGTTTTTT,CASSLLSTSGGLGITGELFF,once,TRBV7-6,TRBJ2-2,TRBD2
TGTGCCAGCTCACCGGCCAGCTCTGGGGCCAACGTCCTGACTTTC,CASSPASSGANVLTF,.,TRBV18,TRBJ2-6,.
TGTGCCAGCAGTTTACCCAGGACAGGAAACACTGAAGCTTTCTTT,CASSLPRTGNTEAFF,.,TRBV28,TRBJ1-1,TRBD1
TGTGCCAGCAGGCAGGGGTACAATGAGCAGTTCTTC,CASRQGYNEQFF,.,TRBV27,TRBJ2-1,.
TGCGCCAGCAGCCAAGATCAGGGAGAGACCCAGTACTTC,CASSQDQGETQYF,.,TRBV4-1,TRBJ2-5,.
TGTGCCAGCAGCCAGCTCAGGACTAGCGGGAAGAATGAGCAGTTCTTC,CASSQLRTSGKNEQFF,.,TRBV3-1/TRBV3-2,TRBJ2-1,TRBD2
TGTGCCAGCACCCTCCGACAGGCCACTAGCAATCAGCCCCAGCATTTT,CASTLRQATSNQPQHF,.,TRBV28,TRBJ1-5,.
TGTGCCAGCATCCCCCGGGACAGCTCCAATTACTCTGGAAACACCATATATTTT,CASIPRDSSNYSGNTIYF,.,TRBV2,TRBJ1-3,TRBD1
TGTGCCTGGAGTGTACACAGAAACTATGGCTACACCTTC,CAWSVHRNYGYTF,.,TRBV30,TRBJ1-2,.
TGTGCCAGCAGTTCGGGGGGACGAGGAAATCAGCCCCAGCATTTT,CASSSGGRGNQPQHF,.,TRBV28,TRBJ1-5,.
TGTGCCAGTAGGGTACGGGACACCACTAACTATGGCTACACCTTC,CASRVRDTTNYGYTF,.,TRBV19,TRBJ1-2,.
TGTGCCACCCATCAGGCGGACAGGGCCTCCTACGAGCAGTACTTC,CATHQADRASYEQYF,.,TRBV28,TRBJ2-7,TRBD1
TGTGCCAGCCGCGGGGGAGTCACGGGTAATGAGCAGTTCTTC,CASRGGVTGNEQFF,few,TRBV2,TRBJ2-1,TRBD2
TGTGCCAGCAGCCCAGGTCACACCCTCTCTAACTATGGCTACACCTTC,CASSPGHTLSNYGYTF,.,TRBV3-1/TRBV3-2,TRBJ1-2,.
TGTGCCAGCAGCAGATACACTACGACAGGGGGGTCCAATCAGCCCCAGCATTTT,CASSRYTTTGGSNQPQHF,.,TRBV7-8,TRBJ1-5,TRBD1
TGTGCCAGCAGCCTTGGGACAGCCCTCGTCCCCTACGAGCAGTACTTC,CASSLGTALVPYEQYF,.,TRBV5-6,TRBJ2-7,TRBD1
TGCGCCAGCAGCCAAGGTTCGGGGGGCATGAACACTGAAGCTTTCTTT,CASSQGSGGMNTEAFF,.,TRBV4-1,TRBJ1-1,.
TGTGCCAGCACCCTACGCGAGAGAGATACGCAGTATTTT,CASTLRERDTQYF,.,TRBV6-4,TRBJ2-3,.
TGTGCCAGCAGCCAAGAACAGGGCGGCTACAATGAGCAGTTCTTC,CASSQEQGGYNEQFF,.,TRBV4-2,TRBJ2-1,.
TGTGCCATCAGTGACCTCGACAGGGGAGTTACCGGGGAGCTGTTTTTT,CAISDLDRGVTGELFF,.,TRBV10-3,TRBJ2-2,TRBD1
TGTGCCATCAGTGATCCACCGGATTCACCCCTCCACTTT,CAISDPPDSPLHF,few,TRBV10-3,TRBJ1-6,.
TGTGCCTGGAACACAGCCTCCTCTGGAAACACCATATATTTT,CAWNTASSGNTIYF,.,TRBV30,TRBJ1-3,.
TGTGCCTGGATAACGACAGGGCAGGACACTGAAGCTTTCTTT,CAWITTGQDTEAFF,.,TRBV30,TRBJ1-1,TRBD1